This T cell receptor beta chain was sequenced in a study of siplizumab effects on memory and regulatory T cells. Study outcomes and limitations: Suppression by proliferating Tregs derived from siplizumab cultures was not verified.

A word on this clone: The antigen is undetermined.

For every sample, 75,000 to 100,000 TCR templates were assayed. The protocol was immunoSEQ multiplex PCR, while the TCRdb copy is restricted to in-frame clones and leaves out a portion. The sample holds about 91,000 clones, roughly 97% seen once. This sequence originates from a human donor in good health. Sequenced sample: naive CD4+ T cells sorted from blood.

For the CDR3, the DNA is TGTGCCAGCAGCCCACCGGGGGCCTCTGAAGCTTTCTTT. Translated: CASSPPGASEAFF. The chain uses TRBV7-2 and TRBJ1-1, with D tentatively TRBD1 (6 bases). The CDR3 runs 13 residues. Looked up from germline, CDR1 is SGHTA and CDR2 is FQGNSA. V gave up 5 bases and J gave up 6 bases, with 13 bases separating them.